Presented here are 31 T cell receptor beta chains from one specimen sequenced in a study of regulatory T cells in long-lasting Graves disease. Researchers made TCR beta libraries by using iRepertoire HTBI primers and running Arm-PCR on CDR3 regions. TCRdb recomputed calls from the multiplex PCR reads with MiXCR, one row per CDR3 protein. The top ten clones hold around 13% of a sample with about half a million distinct CDR3 sequences, around a fifth of them seen once. Described time point: persistent/refractory GD, antithyroid drugs over 5 years with positive TRAb. PBMC RNA served as the TCR library source. The sample in question was peripheral blood mononuclear cells (PBMCs), obtained when the disease was refractory, from a patient treated with antithyroid drugs. These receptors all stem from a female donor with Graves disease.

Many counts were recorded for this clonotype. The chain joins TRBV7-8 to TRBJ1-1; possible D gene TRBD1, 5 bases. Germline V lookup: CDR1 SGHVS, CDR2 FQNEAQ. Trimming cost V 1 base and J 0 bases, with 12 bases left between them. The CDR3 has 16 residues. This chain's CDR3 is CASSLVRGEVNTEAFF. The CDR3, as DNA: TGTGCCAGCAGCTTAGTTCGGGGCGAGGTGAACACTGAAGCTTTCTTT.

This clonotype was seen ten or more times. The V gene is TRBV28, the J gene TRBJ1-5; possible D gene TRBD1, 5 bases. This CDR3 contains 19 residues. CDR1 MDHEN and CDR2 SYDVKM come from the germline V gene. V lost 5 bases and J lost 2, with 25 bases in between. The CDR3 DNA reads as TGTGCCAGCAGTCGGAAACGGGGGAAAGGGGTTTGGGGCAATCAGCCCCAGCATTTT. As protein: CASSRKRGKGVWGNQPQHF.

The chain carries TRBV12-3 or TRBV12-4 and TRBJ2-3; tentatively, D is TRBD2 (7 bases). This CDR3 has 18 amino acids. Trimming took 6 bases from V and 4 from J, leaving 26 bases between them. The CDR3 region has the DNA TGTGCCAGCAGCCGATGGGGGGGGCCGATTTTATCGGCAGATACGCAGTATTTT. As protein: CASSRWGGPILSADTQYF.

This clonotype occurred a few times. The chain has TRBV14 and TRBJ2-7; D not resolved. The CDR3 is 13 amino acids. V was shortened by 1 base and J by 2 bases, with 6 bases between the two germline ends. In germline, CDR1 is SGHDN, CDR2 FVKESK. The CDR3 DNA reads as TGTGCCAGCAGCCAAGCCAGAGCCTACGAGCAGTACTTC. Translating gives CASSQARAYEQYF.

This clonotype was recorded many times. The chain links TRBV5-1 to TRBJ2-7; possibly TRBD1 for D (6 bases). V was pared by 2 bases and J by 2 bases, with 8 bases between. CDR1 is SGHRS, CDR2 YFSETQ, per germline. This CDR3 has 13 amino acids. Written as DNA, the CDR3 is TGCGCCAGCAGCTTTACAGGGACCTACGAGCAGTACTTC. Amino acids: CASSFTGTYEQYF.

This clonotype was found many times. V and J are TRBV12-3 or TRBV12-4 and TRBJ1-5; D remains unclear. V lost 4 bases, J lost 3 bases, and 10 bases lay in between. CDR3 size: 14 residues. The CDR3 bases are TGTGCCAGCAGTTCCCGACGGATCAATCAGCCCCAGCATTTT. It is translated as CASSSRRINQPQHF.

This clonotype was seen many times. The rearrangement links TRBV6-5 to TRBJ2-5; 7 bases line up with TRBD2. The germline V gene encodes CDR1 MNHEY and CDR2 SVGAGI. This CDR3 has 18 residues. V lost 2 bases, J lost 1 base, and 13 bases stayed unmatched. In DNA form, the CDR3 reads TGTGCCAGCAGTTACCCCCCAGCGACTAGCTTGGGCCAAGAGACCCAGTACTTC. Translating gives CASSYPPATSLGQETQYF.

This clonotype was observed at least ten times. The chain is built from TRBV6-1 and TRBJ1-2, with D hard to call. V lost 8 bases, J lost 4 bases, and 11 bases lay in between. CDR1 MNHNS and CDR2 SASEGT come from the germline V gene. The CDR3 sequence is 12 residues long. CDR3 in DNA: TGTGCCAGCGGACTAAGAAGCTATGGCTACACCTTC. Encoded protein: CASGLRSYGYTF.

This clonotype appeared many times. The rearrangement links TRBV5-1 to TRBJ2-2; D not resolved. The CDR3 is made up of 14 amino acids. Germline V gene lookup returns CDR1 SGHRS and CDR2 YFSETQ. V shed 0 bases and J shed 0 bases, with 3 bases lying between them. The CDR3: CASSLGSNTGELFF. CDR3 sequence (DNA): TGCGCCAGCAGCTTGGGGTCGAACACCGGGGAGCTGTTTTTT.

This clonotype was detected many times. V and J are TRBV12-3 or TRBV12-4 and TRBJ1-5; unclear D gene. The CDR3 runs to 13 residues. V shed 6 bases and J shed 5 bases, with 11 bases lying between them. CDR3 in amino acids: CASRSRTDQPQHF. CDR3 bases: TGTGCCAGCAGATCCCGGACGGATCAGCCCCAGCATTTT.

The rearrangement joins TRBV7-2 to TRBJ1-4, with a possible D match to TRBD1 (5 bases). The CDR3 consists of 15 residues. The V gene's germline CDR1 is SGHTA and CDR2 FQGNSA. V was shortened by 4 bases and J by 0 bases, with 9 bases between the two germline ends. The CDR3 spells CASSWDSATNEKLFF. For the CDR3, the DNA is TGTGCCAGCAGCTGGGACTCAGCAACTAATGAAAAACTGTTTTTT. Full variable domain (outside the CDR3, taken from reference TRBV7-2 and TRBJ1-4): GAGVSQSPSNKVTEKGKDVELRCDPISGHTALYWYRQSLGQGLEFLIYFQGNSAPDKSGLPSDRFSAERTGGSVSTLTIQRTQQEDSAVYLCASSWDSATNEKLFFGSGTQLSVL.

The chain is built from TRBV6-2 or TRBV6-3 and TRBJ2-7, with TRBD1 matching 7 bases. The CDR3 has 15 amino acids. V lost 0 bases to trimming and J lost 5 bases; unmatched junction nucleotides: 7. Germline V CDR1 and CDR2: MNHEY, SVGEGT. DNA of the CDR3: TGTGCCAGCAGTTACTCTGGGACAGTGAACCACGAGCAGTACTTC. It translates to CASSYSGTVNHEQYF.

CDR3 protein: CSASPALQETQYF. Here the CDR3 DNA reads TGCAGTGCTAGTCCGGCACTGCAAGAGACCCAGTACTTC. The chain carries TRBV20-1 and TRBJ2-5; D unclear. This CDR3 is 13 amino acids long. The germline gives CDR1 DFQATT, CDR2 SNEGSKA (reference sequence). The V end was cut by 3 bases, the J end by 2 bases, with 10 bases between.

This clonotype came up many times. The rearrangement links TRBV12-3 or TRBV12-4 to TRBJ1-2; 7 bases are shared with TRBD1. CDR3 size: 15 residues. Germline trimming cut 6 bases from V and 8 bases from J; bases unmatched to any gene: 15. The CDR3: CASSEYALTGAGYTF. CDR3 DNA: TGTGCCAGCAGCGAGTACGCCCTAACAGGGGCGGGCTACACCTTC.

Only a few counts were recorded for this clonotype. The J gene is TRBJ2-4, the V gene TRBV4-3; D possibly matches TRBD1 or TRBD2 (5 bases each). This CDR3 contains 16 residues. CDR1 is LGHNA and CDR2 is YSLEER in the germline V gene. V was trimmed by 3 bases and J by 0 bases, leaving 12 bases between them. CDR3 protein: CASSQTSRGAKNIQYF. For the CDR3, the DNA is TGCGCCAGCAGCCAGACTTCGAGGGGAGCCAAAAACATTCAGTACTTC.

The CDR3 sequence is CASSYSAAGNEQFF. CDR3 coding DNA: TGTGCCAGCAGTTACTCGGCCGCGGGAAATGAGCAGTTCTTC. This chain uses TRBV6-6 with TRBJ2-1, with D possibly TRBD2 on 6 matching bases. The CDR3 is 14 amino acids. The ends were cut back, 0 bases at V and 7 bases at J, with 10 bases in the middle. Germline V lookup: CDR1 MNHNY, CDR2 SVGAGI (reference sequence).

In its sample, this clonotype was seen a few times. The chain recombines TRBV24-1 with TRBJ1-2; TRBD1 agrees at 9 bases. CDR3 size: 15 residues. Trimming cost V 3 bases and J 6 bases; bases outside gene matches: 7. Germline-derived CDR1 and CDR2 are KGHDR and SFDVKD. CDR3 nucleotides: TGTGCCACCAGTGATCCGCGTCGGGACAGGGATGGCTACACCTTC. Its translation: CATSDPRRDRDGYTF.

A word on this clonotype: At one of its ends the junction is not consistent with the germline gene, which may arise from a read error. The chain recombines TRBV11-2 with TRBJ2-7, with TRBD2 as a possible D gene (6 bases). This CDR3 has 11 amino acids. Germline assignment: CDR1 SGHAT and CDR2 FQNNGV. CDR3 sequence: CACSHGGEQYF. CDR3 bases: TGTGCCTGCAGCCACGGGGGAGAGCAGTACTTC.

This clonotype was picked up many times. The chain joins TRBV13 to TRBJ2-5, with 7 bases identical to TRBD2. There are 15 residues in the CDR3. Germline-derived CDR1 and CDR2 are PRHDT and FYEKMQ (reference sequence). The ends lost 5 bases at V and 1 base at J; junction bases unmatched: 7. The CDR3 protein is CASSDPRGGQETQYF. The DNA for the CDR3 is TGTGCCAGCAGCGACCCTCGCGGGGGCCAAGAGACCCAGTACTTC.

V is TRBV29-1 and J is TRBJ1-1; no clear D. V gave up 4 bases and J gave up 2 bases, with 11 bases separating them. CDR1 and CDR2 (germline): SQVTM, ANQGSEA. The CDR3 loop spans 13 amino acids. This chain's CDR3 is CSVGREFNTEAFF. The CDR3 DNA follows: TGCAGCGTTGGTCGGGAGTTTAACACTGAAGCTTTCTTT.

This clonotype occurred a few times. V usage is TRBV27 and J usage is TRBJ2-1; D gene ambiguous. The CDR3 is 14 residues long. CDR1 and CDR2 (germline): MNHEY, SMNVEV (reference sequence). Trimming pared 5 bases from V and 0 bases from J, leaving 8 bases between. The DNA of the CDR3 is TGTGCCAGCAGTACAGTAAACTCCTACAATGAGCAGTTCTTC. Amino acid sequence: CASSTVNSYNEQFF.

A few counts support this clonotype. V and J are TRBV18 and TRBJ1-2; unclear D gene. CDR1 and CDR2 from the germline V gene are KGHSH and LQKENI. The V end lost 2 bases, the J end lost 8 bases, and 12 bases lay between the germline ends. The CDR3 has 13 amino acids. CDR3: CASSPGPASGYTF. Written as DNA, the CDR3 is TGTGCCAGCTCACCAGGGCCCGCCAGCGGCTACACCTTC.

There are a few counts of this clonotype. The chain uses TRBV19 and TRBJ2-7; maybe TRBD2 (5 bases). The V gene lost 4 bases and the J gene lost 0 bases, with 10 bases spanning the gap. Per germline, CDR1 LNHDA and CDR2 SQIVND (reference sequence). There are 14 residues in the CDR3. This CDR3 is CASSTQADSYEQYF. Written as DNA, the CDR3 is TGTGCCAGTAGTACCCAAGCGGACTCCTACGAGCAGTACTTC.

This clonotype was recorded at least ten times. The chain uses TRBV24-1 and TRBJ1-5, with D possibly TRBD1 on 6 matching bases. The CDR3 consists of 14 residues. Looked up from germline, CDR1 is KGHDR and CDR2 is SFDVKD. V was trimmed by 6 bases and J by 5 bases, leaving 13 bases between them. The chain's CDR3 is CATSTGLSDQPQHF. The DNA of the CDR3 is TGTGCCACCAGTACAGGGTTATCGGATCAGCCCCAGCATTTT.

As to this clonotype: This may be a read error: a much more frequent sequence differs by one nucleotide. The V gene is TRBV5-5, the J gene TRBJ1-5; D call uncertain. CDR1 and CDR2 from the germline V gene are SGHKS and YYEKEE (reference sequence). The CDR3 length is 14 residues. CDR3 sequence (DNA): TGTGCCACCAGCTTGTCCAAGGGCGTTCAGCCCCAGCATTTT. Its protein is CATSLSKGVQPQHF. The whole variable domain, filled in from reference TRBV5-5 and TRBJ1-5, reads DAGVTQSPTHLIKTRGQQVTLRCSPISGHKSVSWYQQVLGQGPQFIFQYYEKEERGRGNFPDRFSARQFPNYSSELNVNALLLGDSALYLCATSLSKGVQPQHFGDGTRLSIL.

This clonotype has at least ten counts. CDR3 region: CSARGRTADNEKLFF. The CDR3 nucleotides read TGCAGTGCTAGAGGGCGGACAGCCGACAATGAAAAACTGTTTTTT. This chain connects TRBV20-1 to TRBJ1-4; TRBD1 is a possible D gene (6 bases). Germline V gene lookup returns CDR1 DFQATT and CDR2 SNEGSKA (reference sequence). Trimming removed 1 base at V and 5 bases at J, with 14 bases between. There are 15 residues in the CDR3.

V gene TRBV30 combines with J gene TRBJ1-2; D possibly corresponds to TRBD1 (6 bases). V lost 4 bases and J lost 2, with 14 bases in between. The CDR3 sequence is 14 residues long. Per the germline V gene, CDR1 is GTSNPN and CDR2 is SVGIG (reference sequence). DNA of the CDR3: TGTGCCTGGACTAGGGGGACAACGAACTATGGCTACACCTTC. Encoded protein: CAWTRGTTNYGYTF.

The rearrangement links TRBV15 to TRBJ2-2, with 9 bases fitting TRBD1. The CDR3 is 14 residues long. Trimming took 1 base from V and 7 from J; bases not matched to a gene: 1. Germline V lookup: CDR1 LNHNV, CDR2 YYDKDF (reference sequence). The CDR3 DNA reads TGTGCCACCAGCAGAGGGACAGGGGTCGGGGAGCTGTTTTTT. Translation: CATSRGTGVGELFF.

This chain joins TRBV6-2 or TRBV6-3 and TRBJ2-7, with 9 bases aligning to TRBD2. The CDR3 covers 18 residues. The V gene's germline CDR1 is MNHEY and CDR2 SVGEGT. The V segment lost 7 bases and the J segment 0 bases; nucleotides outside the gene matches: 16. This CDR3 is CASIRRSAGGPVSYEQYF. CDR3 bases: TGTGCCAGCATCCGACGGTCAGCGGGAGGACCCGTCTCCTACGAGCAGTACTTC.

V is TRBV2 and J is TRBJ2-1; D may be TRBD1 (5 bases). The CDR3 loop spans 13 amino acids. The V and J ends lost 6 bases and 9 bases respectively, with 15 bases between them. The germline V gene encodes CDR1 SNHLY and CDR2 FYNNEI. The CDR3 protein is CASSPTGFSEQFF. In nucleotides, the CDR3 is TGTGCCAGCAGCCCTACAGGCTTCAGTGAGCAGTTCTTC.

In its sample, this clonotype was seen many times. J is TRBJ1-4 and V is TRBV28; TRBD1 agrees at 7 bases. Trimming cost V 3 bases and J 2 bases; bases outside gene matches: 6. The CDR3 extends over 16 amino acids. Germline V gives CDR1 MDHEN, CDR2 SYDVKM. CDR3 residues: CASSLQGVSTNEKLFF. In nucleotides, the CDR3 is TGTGCCAGCAGTTTGCAGGGGGTGTCGACTAATGAAAAACTGTTTTTT.